These T cell receptor beta chains were read from a single sample in a study of control samples from healthy donors and cancer patients. The data were produced by immunoSEQ multiplex PCR, yet TCRdb's version contains in-frame clones alone and is incomplete. The table lists 150,000 to 200,000 clones, 91% of them singletons. Input material: blood. Every receptor here comes from a woman between 25 and 40 years old in good health. Each CDR3 is given with its conserved first and last residue. A D gene is named only where the DNA matches it firmly.

TRBV25-1	.	TRBJ2-3	CASTHTSTDTQYF
TRBV7-9	.	TRBJ1-3	CASRPQGNTIYF
TRBV4-2	TRBD2	TRBJ2-2	CASSHRTSGNTGELFF
TRBV30	.	TRBJ2-7	CAWSVGGRREQYF
TRBV5-4	.	TRBJ2-3	CASSPGPTDTQYF
TRBV6-2/TRBV6-3	TRBD1	TRBJ2-3	CASSYGTGADTQYF
TRBV19	.	TRBJ1-6	CASSIAQGQSPLHF
TRBV15	.	TRBJ1-1	CATSRPGQKGTEAFF
TRBV18	TRBD2	TRBJ2-7	CASSPKLAGEQYF
TRBV3-1/TRBV3-2	TRBD1	TRBJ1-2	CASTLDRGPPNYGYTF
TRBV18	.	TRBJ2-7	CASSRDGAYEQYF
TRBV11-2	.	TRBJ2-1	CASSLRTTYNEQFF
TRBV28	TRBD1	TRBJ1-2	CASTPGTGGYGYTF
TRBV24-1	.	TRBJ2-5	CATSDLGRGETQYF
TRBV12-3/TRBV12-4	.	TRBJ1-3	CASSWNLGNTIYF
TRBV28	.	TRBJ2-7	CASSLVRQEYEQYF
TRBV9	TRBD1	TRBJ2-7	CASSGTGVQYEQYF
TRBV27	TRBD2	TRBJ2-7	CASSLQGLVIEQYF
TRBV29-1	.	TRBJ2-5	CSVGRGGQTQYF
TRBV7-8	TRBD1	TRBJ1-1	CASSPRTGNTEAFF
TRBV19	TRBD1	TRBJ2-7	CASSRTGEFYEQYF
TRBV5-1	TRBD2	TRBJ2-3	CASSSGLAGGADTQYF
TRBV4-3	TRBD1	TRBJ1-1	CASSNRGWTEAFF
TRBV27	.	TRBJ2-2	CASSPRQNTGELFF
TRBV19	TRBD2	TRBJ2-3	CASSIGREADTQYF
TRBV15	.	TRBJ1-5	CATSRDLQSNQPQHF
TRBV27	.	TRBJ2-1	CASSLGVVGHNEQFF
TRBV10-3	.	TRBJ1-1	CAISESTRGHTEAFF
TRBV6-4	TRBD1	TRBJ2-1	CASSDRTGGFNEQFF
TRBV4-2	.	TRBJ1-4	CASSPDRSGEKLFF
TRBV4-1	.	TRBJ1-6	CASSQDWNFHNSPLHF
TRBV4-2	TRBD2	TRBJ2-1	CASSQSLAGVNEQFF
TRBV24-1	TRBD2	TRBJ2-7	CATSLGDYGQYF
TRBV2	TRBD2	TRBJ2-3	CASSEEAGGPDTQYF
TRBV9	.	TRBJ2-5	CASSVEADQETQYF
TRBV12-5	.	TRBJ1-4	CASGLGQTTNENLFF
TRBV27	.	TRBJ2-2	CASSLRQNTGELFF
TRBV5-6	.	TRBJ2-1	CASSLEVSRDSYNEQFF
TRBV6-2/TRBV6-3	TRBD1	TRBJ1-5	CASSDRGHQPQHF
TRBV11-3	.	TRBJ2-2	CASSLDTGELFF